The present T cell receptor (beta chain) was sequenced within a study of cytomegalovirus exposure and HLA in healthy donors. General observations from the study: A later analysis found TCR association rates differed by HLA locus, highest for DRB1 and lowest for HLA-C. Data from an earlier analysis indicated that most TCR beta V segments were productive either about 90% or about 30% of the time.

With respect to this clone: Antigen unknown. Other DNA sequences of this sample code for an identical CDR3.

The CDR3 loop spans 14 amino acids. V gave up 4 bases and J gave up 1 base, with 11 bases separating them. The germline gives CDR1 SGDLS, CDR2 YYNGEE. Both 60 Vbeta primers and 13 Jbeta primers went into the PCR. Only in-frame clones appear in the TCRdb table, and some are missing; sequencing was by immunoSEQ multiplex PCR. In the table there are fewer than 90,000 clones, about 76% of which are singletons. The clonotype originates from a woman in her thirties or forties in good health and CMV-seropositive. This rearrangement joins TRBV9 to TRBJ1-1; possible D gene TRBD1, 5 bases. Sequencing was performed on PBMCs. CDR3: CASSPQRGNTEAFF. The CDR3 DNA sequence: TGTGCCAGCAGCCCTCAAAGGGGGAACACTGAAGCTTTCTTT. Combining the CDR3 with reference TRBV9 and TRBJ1-1 gives the whole variable domain DSGVTQTPKHLITATGQRVTLRCSPRSGDLSVYWYQQSLDQGLQFLIQYYNGEERAKGNILERFSAQQFPDLHSELNLSSLELGDSALYFCASSPQRGNTEAFFGQGTRLTVV.